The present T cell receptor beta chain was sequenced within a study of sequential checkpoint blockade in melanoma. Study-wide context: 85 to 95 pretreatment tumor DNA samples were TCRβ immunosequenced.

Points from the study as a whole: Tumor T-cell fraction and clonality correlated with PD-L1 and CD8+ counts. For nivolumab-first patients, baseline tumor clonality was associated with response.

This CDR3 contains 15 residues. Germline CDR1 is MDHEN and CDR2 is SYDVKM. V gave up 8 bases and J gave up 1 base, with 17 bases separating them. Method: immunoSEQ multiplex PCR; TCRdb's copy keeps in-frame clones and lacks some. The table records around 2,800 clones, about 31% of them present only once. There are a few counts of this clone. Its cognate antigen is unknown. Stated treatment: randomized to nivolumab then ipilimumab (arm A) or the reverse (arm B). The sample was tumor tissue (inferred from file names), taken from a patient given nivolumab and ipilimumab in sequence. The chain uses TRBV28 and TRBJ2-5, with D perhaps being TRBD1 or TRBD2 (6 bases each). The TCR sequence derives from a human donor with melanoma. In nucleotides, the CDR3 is TGTGCCAGCCTCAAGGGGGGACGTCTCCAAGAGACCCAGTACTTC. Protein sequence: CASLKGGRLQETQYF. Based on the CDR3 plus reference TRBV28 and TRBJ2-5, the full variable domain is DVKVTQSSRYLVKRTGEKVFLECVQDMDHENMFWYRQDPGLGLRLIYFSYDVKMKEKGDIPEGYSVSREKKERFSLILESASTNQTSMYLCASLKGGRLQETQYFGPGTRLLVL.